This TCR beta chain derives from a study of shared clonotypes between healthy human individuals. Across the study: Donor composition was a couple of women and a few men, aged 18 to 49. Study results and limitations: Across subsets, estimated richness was generally greater for naive than for memory populations.

Germline trimming cut 4 bases from V and 10 bases from J; bases unmatched to any gene: 10. The CDR3 loop spans 15 amino acids. Germline CDR1 is MNHNS and CDR2 is SASEGT. About this clone itself: Its specificity is unknown.

Using immunoSEQ multiplex PCR, the repertoire was profiled, and TCRdb retains in-frame clones only, with some absent. This sample yields some 740,000 clones, of which about 92% are seen a single time; around 24% belongs to the top ten. CD45RO negativity and positive selection for CCR7 defined naive CD8 cells, a population that excluded terminally differentiated effector memory CD45RA+ cells. The rearrangement joins TRBV6-1 to TRBJ2-2, with 9 bases aligning to TRBD2. Sequencing was carried out using naive CD8+ T cells sorted from blood. This TCR was sampled from a young man in good health. The CDR3 reads CASSGLYSGSEELFF. In DNA, the CDR3 is TGTGCCAGCAGTGGGCTTTATAGCGGGAGCGAGGAGCTGTTTTTT.